A selection of T cell receptor beta chains follows, all from one sample in a study of cytomegalovirus exposure and HLA in healthy donors. Profiling relied on immunoSEQ multiplex PCR, and the TCRdb table lists in-frame clones only, not all of them. Among approximately 110,000 clones listed, approximately 70% were seen once. The source material was PBMCs. The receptors originated from a man aged 25-45 years in good health and CMV-seronegative. Both conserved end residues are part of each CDR3. Each record gives: J gene, CDR3 length, V gene, D gene, clone size, CDR3 DNA, CDR3 protein. The D gene is left open where the match is weak. Where a row states a size, it is once, few, many or the class of an expanded clone; other rows omit it.

J: TRBJ2-1
length: 11
V: TRBV7-9
D: NA
size: NA
DNA: TGTGCCAGCAGCCCAAGGGACTTGCAGTTCTTC
CDR3: CASSPRDLQFF

J: TRBJ2-3
length: 17
V: TRBV13
D: TRBD2
size: NA
DNA: TGTGCCAGCAGCGAACCTAGGACTAGCGGGAGGGCAGATACGCAGTATTTT
CDR3: CASSEPRTSGRADTQYF

J: TRBJ2-1
length: 14
V: TRBV11-3
D: NA
size: once
DNA: TGTGCCAGCAGCCCCACAGGGAACTACAATGAGCAGTTCTTC
CDR3: CASSPTGNYNEQFF

J: TRBJ2-3
length: 17
V: TRBV28
D: TRBD2
size: NA
DNA: TGTGCCAGCACCTCAATACTAGCGGGAGTGCGAACAGATACGCAGTATTTT
CDR3: CASTSILAGVRTDTQYF

J: TRBJ1-2
length: 12
V: TRBV6-1
D: NA
size: few
DNA: TGTGCCAGCGCACCTCAGTGGTATGGCTACACCTTC
CDR3: CASAPQWYGYTF

J: TRBJ1-2
length: 15
V: TRBV7-8
D: TRBD1
size: few
DNA: TGTGCCAGCAGCTTTTTGGACAGGGTCGACTATGGCTACACCTTC
CDR3: CASSFLDRVDYGYTF

J: TRBJ2-7
length: 18
V: TRBV6-1
D: NA
size: NA
DNA: TGTGCCAGCAGTGAAGCGCTAATGGGGGACATCCTATCCTACGAGCAGTACTTC
CDR3: CASSEALMGDILSYEQYF

J: TRBJ1-1
length: 13
V: TRBV6-5
D: NA
size: NA
DNA: TGTGCCAGCAGATTCAGGGATAACACTGAAGCTTTCTTT
CDR3: CASRFRDNTEAFF

J: TRBJ2-6
length: 16
V: TRBV7-3
D: TRBD1
size: NA
DNA: TGTGCCAGCAGCCTTCGGACAGGGTCCGGGGCCAACGGCCTGACTTTC
CDR3: CASSLRTGSGANGLTF

J: TRBJ1-1
length: 16
V: TRBV7-6
D: NA
size: NA
DNA: TGTGCCAGCAGCCCAGCGGGTTGGGGAAGTGGGACTGAAGCTTTCTTT
CDR3: CASSPAGWGSGTEAFF

J: TRBJ2-4
length: 14
V: TRBV5-4
D: TRBD1
size: NA
DNA: TGTGCCAGCAGCTCACAGGGGAAGGGAGACATTCAGTACTTC
CDR3: CASSSQGKGDIQYF

J: TRBJ2-7
length: 13
V: TRBV27
D: TRBD2
size: NA
DNA: TGTGCCAGCACCCCCGGACTAGCGGGCGAGCAGTACTTC
CDR3: CASTPGLAGEQYF

J: TRBJ1-2
length: 14
V: TRBV5-1
D: TRBD1
size: medium-sized
DNA: TGCGCCAGCAGCTTCACAGGGGGCGGCTATGGCTACACCTTC
CDR3: CASSFTGGGYGYTF

J: TRBJ1-1
length: 15
V: TRBV7-9
D: NA
size: NA
DNA: TGTGCCAGCAGCTTCCCCGGACAGAGCGGCACTGAAGCTTTCTTT
CDR3: CASSFPGQSGTEAFF

J: TRBJ2-5
length: 12
V: TRBV13
D: NA
size: NA
DNA: TGTGCCAGCCGTCAGGGGTTGGAGACCCAGTACTTC
CDR3: CASRQGLETQYF

J: TRBJ2-5
length: 15
V: TRBV11-2
D: TRBD2
size: NA
DNA: TGTGCCAGCAGCTTAGTAACTAGCGGGAGGGTAGGGCAGTACTTC
CDR3: CASSLVTSGRVGQYF

J: TRBJ2-7
length: 14
V: TRBV18
D: TRBD2
size: NA
DNA: TGTGCCAGCTCACCCGCAACCGGGGAGGGCGAGCAGTACTTC
CDR3: CASSPATGEGEQYF

J: TRBJ1-3
length: 13
V: TRBV28
D: NA
size: NA
DNA: TGTGCCAGCCGCCCGGGCTCTGGAAACACCATATATTTT
CDR3: CASRPGSGNTIYF

J: TRBJ2-2
length: 16
V: TRBV10-1
D: NA
size: NA
DNA: TGCGCCAGCAGTGGGTCAGCGGCTTGGTGGACCGGGGAGCTGTTTTTT
CDR3: CASSGSAAWWTGELFF

J: TRBJ1-3
length: 15
V: TRBV19
D: NA
size: NA
DNA: TGTGCCAGTAGTCGTGACAGGTACTCTGGAAACACCATATATTTT
CDR3: CASSRDRYSGNTIYF

J: TRBJ2-7
length: 15
V: TRBV18
D: TRBD1
size: NA
DNA: TGTGCCAGCTCACCACGGGACAGAAGCTCCTACGAGCAGTACTTC
CDR3: CASSPRDRSSYEQYF

J: TRBJ2-1
length: 15
V: TRBV7-3
D: NA
size: once
DNA: TGTGCCAGCAGCCTGGGGACTGGCCCGACCAATGAGCAGTTCTTC
CDR3: CASSLGTGPTNEQFF

J: TRBJ1-5
length: 13
V: TRBV6-5
D: TRBD1
size: few
DNA: TGTGCCAGCAGGGGACAGGGCAATCAGCCCCAGCATTTT
CDR3: CASRGQGNQPQHF

J: TRBJ2-5
length: 15
V: TRBV4-1
D: NA
size: NA
DNA: TGCGCCAGCAGCCAAGCTGGCAGGGTTGGCGAGACCCAGTACTTC
CDR3: CASSQAGRVGETQYF

J: TRBJ2-3
length: 20
V: TRBV11-2
D: TRBD2
size: few
DNA: TGTGCCAGCAGCTTAGATCCCAGGGTACCCAGCGGGAGGGCCGGGGATACGCAGTATTTT
CDR3: CASSLDPRVPSGRAGDTQYF

J: TRBJ2-7
length: 15
V: TRBV7-8
D: TRBD1
size: NA
DNA: TGTGCCAGCAGCTTAATGGGACAGGGGGCGCCTGAGCAGTACTTC
CDR3: CASSLMGQGAPEQYF

J: TRBJ2-7
length: 12
V: TRBV19
D: NA
size: NA
DNA: TGTGCCAGTAGTATCCAGGGCTACGAGCAGTACTTC
CDR3: CASSIQGYEQYF

J: TRBJ1-2
length: 13
V: TRBV28
D: TRBD1
size: NA
DNA: TGTGCCAGCAGTTTCGGACAGGGGTATGGCTACACCTTC
CDR3: CASSFGQGYGYTF

J: TRBJ2-6
length: 14
V: TRBV7-9
D: TRBD2
size: NA
DNA: TGTAAGACTAGCGAACTCTCTGGGGCCAACGTCCTGACTTTC
CDR3: CKTSELSGANVLTF

J: TRBJ1-2
length: 14
V: TRBV5-1
D: TRBD1
size: NA
DNA: TGCGCCAGCAGCCCGGAGGGACAGGGTTATGGCTACACCTTC
CDR3: CASSPEGQGYGYTF

J: TRBJ2-7
length: 14
V: TRBV2
D: TRBD1
size: NA
DNA: TGTGCCAGCAGAGAGACAGGGGGTCTCGACGAGCAGTACTTC
CDR3: CASRETGGLDEQYF

J: TRBJ2-4
length: 16
V: TRBV9
D: TRBD2
size: NA
DNA: TGTGCCAGCAGCGTAGCTGCGGGAGCGGCCAAAAACACTCAGTACTTC
CDR3: CASSVAAGAAKNTQYF

J: TRBJ2-2
length: 15
V: TRBV6-5
D: TRBD2
size: NA
DNA: TGTGCCAGCAGTCTGGGACTAGCGGGAGCCGGGGAGCTGTTTTTT
CDR3: CASSLGLAGAGELFF

J: TRBJ1-4
length: 14
V: TRBV6-5
D: TRBD1
size: NA
DNA: TGTGCCAGCAGTTACCAAGCAGGGGGTGAAAAACTGTTTTTT
CDR3: CASSYQAGGEKLFF

J: TRBJ2-3
length: 15
V: TRBV30
D: NA
size: NA
DNA: TGTGCCTGGGGTAGGGGGTCGGGTAGCACAGATACGCAGTATTTT
CDR3: CAWGRGSGSTDTQYF

J: TRBJ2-7
length: 15
V: TRBV7-3
D: TRBD2
size: NA
DNA: TGTGCCAGCAGCCAAGATGTGGGGGGGTCCTACGAGCAGTACTTC
CDR3: CASSQDVGGSYEQYF